Each of the 3 T cell receptor beta chains below was sequenced from the same sample in a study of technical replicates of blood from a few donors. Sequenced by immunoSEQ multiplex PCR; TCRdb stores in-frame clones only, minus some. The data contain roughly 100,000 clones, about 95% of them seen just once; the ten biggest clones take up more than 0.35%. Sequencing used T cells isolated from PBMCs. The origin of the receptors is a human donor in good health.

The chain recombines TRBV7-9 with TRBJ1-2; possibly TRBD1 for D (5 bases). Trimming cost V 4 bases and J 6 bases, with 21 bases left between them. This CDR3 contains 16 residues. CDR1 SEHNR and CDR2 FQNEAQ come from the germline V gene (reference sequence). As DNA, the CDR3 is TGTGCCAGCAGCTCGAGGGACCGGGGGACTTTTCATGGCTACACCTTC. It codes for CASSSRDRGTFHGYTF.

The J gene is TRBJ1-1, the V gene TRBV30; a possible D gene is TRBD1 (6 bases). V was cut by 5 bases and J by 4 bases, with 11 bases left in between. The CDR3 covers 12 residues. Germline values: CDR1 GTSNPN, CDR2 SVGIG (reference sequence). In nucleotides, the CDR3 is TGTGCCTGGGATGAAGGGGGCACTGAAGCTTTCTTT. Its protein product is CAWDEGGTEAFF.

V and J are TRBV7-9 and TRBJ2-5; 8 bases map to TRBD1. CDR3 size: 13 residues. J was trimmed by 2 bases and V by 4 bases; bases with no gene match: 0. Germline V gene sequence: CDR1 SEHNR, CDR2 FQNEAQ (reference sequence). CDR3: CASSYRGQETQYF. In DNA form, the CDR3 reads TGTGCCAGCAGCTACAGGGGGCAAGAGACCCAGTACTTC.